The clone carrying this T cell receptor (beta chain) is a singleton in its sample. The data are from a study of blood T cell repertoires in COVID-19. About the research overall: The study drew acute and convalescent COVID-19 samples from the United States, Italy and Spain. Nucleic acid was either cDNA or gDNA, and it came from T cells, B-cell-depleted T cells, or PBMCs.

Repertoires were generated with immunoSEQ multiplex PCR, while TCRdb's copy carries only in-frame clones and drops some. The top ten clones hold roughly 12% of a sample with roughly 300,000 clones, 70% to 90% of them seen once. Specimen: peripheral blood. The TCR originated in a woman aged 30 to 39 with COVID-19, enrolled during active disease.

The CDR3: CATSDLRPGRTDTQYF. DNA of the CDR3: TGTGCCACCAGTGACCTAAGACCTGGGAGGACAGATACGCAGTATTTT. This chain uses TRBV24-1 with TRBJ2-3, with D tentatively TRBD2 (6 bases). This CDR3 contains 16 residues. V lost 4 bases and J 3 bases, leaving 16 bases between the germline ends. Germline CDR1 and CDR2: KGHDR and SFDVKD.